This TCR beta chain was sequenced in a study of long-term antiretroviral therapy in people with HIV. The germline gives CDR1 SGHAT, CDR2 FQNNGV. This CDR3 is 16 amino acids long. V dropped 0 bases and J dropped 4 bases, with 13 bases sitting between them. With survey level as its setting, the immunoSEQ assay was v3.0. Per-sample targets for sequencing were roughly 40,000-55,000 T-cell genomes. TCRdb's table, derived via immunoSEQ multiplex PCR, lists solely in-frame clones and lacks some. The sample contains about 43,000 clones, 85% to 95% of which appear only once. This sequence originates from a man aged 25 to 45 with HIV. The sequences come from unsorted PBMCs, collected about 9.1 years after starting antiretroviral therapy. The V and J genes are TRBV11-2 and TRBJ2-1; D is possibly TRBD1 (8 bases). The CDR3 DNA is TGTGCCAGCAGCTTAGAGTACAGGGGGGGGTACAATGAGCAGTTCTTC. Its translation: CASSLEYRGGYNEQFF. Full variable domain (remainder filled in from reference TRBV11-2 and TRBJ2-1): EAGVAQSPRYKIIEKRQSVAFWCNPISGHATLYWYQQILGQGPKLLIQFQNNGVVDDSQLPKDRFSAERLKGVDSTLKIQPAKLEDSAVYLCASSLEYRGGYNEQFFGPGTRLTVL.